This T cell receptor beta chain emerged from a study of CD8 T cells in ankylosing spondylitis. Construction of TCR beta libraries was performed using quantitative 5'-RACE with molecular barcodes. TCRdb reprocessed the 5' RACE reads via MiXCR and lists one record per CDR3 protein. Of 350,000 or so distinct CDR3 sequences listed, around a tenth are singletons. Study-wide points: Prior literature has documented some motif variants in synovial fluid and blood from reactive arthritis.

As concerns this clonotype: Its antigen remains unidentified. A much more abundant neighbour one base away suggests this may be a read error.

CDR3 length: 17 residues. Trimming cost V 4 bases and J 6 bases; bases outside gene matches: 16. Germline CDR1 reads SGHRS; CDR2 reads YFSETQ. Material: blood, either unsorted or a sorted T cell fraction (not recorded which). The rearrangement joins TRBV5-1 to TRBJ2-1; 7 bases align to TRBD1. This receptor was taken from a female donor with ankylosing spondylitis or in good health (not recorded which). Here the CDR3 reads CASSRPPGQIFFNEQFF. The CDR3 bases are TGCGCCAGCAGCAGGCCCCCGGGACAGATATTCTTCAATGAGCAGTTCTTC.